Below, 12 T cell receptor beta chains from the same sample are listed, as sequenced in a study of B cell selection in AIRE deficiency (dated by TCRdb to between 2018 and 2021). Library preparation employed the immunoSEQ multiplex PCR assay. This immuneACCESS table, as held by TCRdb, lists in-frame sequences with V and J called but not all clones. Of the missing ones, under half trace to an unresolved V gene in checked studies; the others have no known cause. The sample table shows approximately 14,000 clones, and just over 90% are seen once. Of the sample, more than 0.85% falls within the top ten clones. Regulatory T cells were sorted as cells that were CD4+CD25hiCD127low/negative. Sequencing was carried out using Tregs sorted from PBMCs. The receptors here all came from a human donor with AIRE deficiency.

The genes are TRBV7-2 and TRBJ2-7; D might be TRBD2 (5 bases). CDR1 is SGHTA and CDR2 is FQGNSA in the germline V gene. Trimming cost V 3 bases and J 3 bases, with 12 bases left between them. The CDR3 length is 14 residues. The CDR3 DNA sequence: TGTGCCAGCAGCTTGCGGACTGCTTTCTACGAGCAGTACTTC. It specifies CASSLRTAFYEQYF.

The chain links TRBV4-2 to TRBJ1-6; weak D call: TRBD1 (5 bases). V gave up 0 bases and J gave up 8 bases, with 14 bases separating them. Per the germline V gene, CDR1 is LGHNA and CDR2 is YNFKEQ. The CDR3 is made up of 16 amino acids. CDR3 amino acids: CASSQDVQGRDSPLHF. CDR3 bases: TGTGCCAGCAGCCAAGATGTTCAGGGTAGGGATTCACCCCTCCACTTT.

J is TRBJ1-2 and V is TRBV29-1, with 7 bases lining up with TRBD1. The CDR3 extends over 15 amino acids. Germline loops: CDR1 SQVTM, CDR2 ANQGSEA. After removal of 4 bases from V and 5 bases from J, the junction contained 13 bases not matched to a gene. CDR3 DNA sequence: TGCAGCGTTGGAATGGCCCAGGGGGGGCTTTATGGCTACACCTTC. This codes for CSVGMAQGGLYGYTF.

The rearrangement joins TRBV7-2 to TRBJ2-3, with D possibly matching TRBD1 (6 bases). This CDR3 spans 17 amino acids. Deletions cut 5 bases from V and 0 bases from J, with 18 bases between. Germline CDR1 and CDR2: SGHTA and FQGNSA. This chain's CDR3 is CASSVLQGPLSTDTQYF. CDR3 coding DNA: TGTGCCAGCAGCGTACTACAGGGTCCCCTTAGCACAGATACGCAGTATTTT. Full variable domain (missing parts from reference TRBV7-2 and TRBJ2-3): GAGVSQSPSNKVTEKGKDVELRCDPISGHTALYWYRQSLGQGLEFLIYFQGNSAPDKSGLPSDRFSAERTGGSVSTLTIQRTQQEDSAVYLCASSVLQGPLSTDTQYFGPGTRLTVL.

J is TRBJ2-7 and V is TRBV6-5; no clear D gene. This CDR3 has 13 amino acids. CDR1 is MNHEY, CDR2 SVGAGI, per germline. Trimming shortened V by 6 bases and J by 4 bases, and 13 bases separated the two germline ends. CDR3 DNA: TGTGCCAGCAGCCGCTTCTTGGGATACGAGCAGTACTTC. It yields the protein CASSRFLGYEQYF.

This clone was recorded only once. The V call is TRBV5-1, the J call TRBJ2-7; TRBD1 matches 8 bases. This CDR3 region has 14 residues. Looked up from germline, CDR1 is SGHRS and CDR2 is YFSETQ. Germline trimming cut 4 bases from V and 4 bases from J; bases unmatched to any gene: 7. This CDR3 is CASSIGQGGYEQYF. The CDR3 bases are TGCGCCAGCAGCATTGGACAGGGAGGATACGAGCAGTACTTC. Based on the CDR3 plus reference TRBV5-1 and TRBJ2-7, the full variable domain is KAGVTQTPRYLIKTRGQQVTLSCSPISGHRSVSWYQQTPGQGLQFLFEYFSETQRNKGNFPGRFSGRQFSNSRSEMNVSTLELGDSALYLCASSIGQGGYEQYFGPGTRLTVT.

This chain uses TRBV11-2 with TRBJ1-1, with D unresolved. The CDR3 runs to 11 residues. In germline, CDR1 is SGHAT, CDR2 FQNNGV. Trimming took 5 bases from V and 6 from J, leaving 7 bases between them. The chain's CDR3 is CASSPRPEAFF. DNA for the CDR3: TGTGCCAGCAGCCCACGACCTGAAGCTTTCTTT. The variable domain in full, with the rest retrieved from reference TRBV11-2 and TRBJ1-1, is EAGVAQSPRYKIIEKRQSVAFWCNPISGHATLYWYQQILGQGPKLLIQFQNNGVVDDSQLPKDRFSAERLKGVDSTLKIQPAKLEDSAVYLCASSPRPEAFFGQGTRLTVV.

The V call is TRBV7-7, the J call TRBJ2-2; D is undetermined. There are 14 residues in the CDR3. Deletions cut 5 bases from V and 3 bases from J, with 10 bases between. Germline CDR1 SSHAT, CDR2 FNYEAQ (reference sequence). CDR3 amino acids: CASSLTADTGELFF. DNA for the CDR3: TGTGCCAGCAGCCTGACGGCGGACACCGGGGAGCTGTTTTTT.

V gene TRBV7-2 combines with J gene TRBJ1-5; no definite D call. The germline V and J ends were trimmed by 1 base and 6 bases, with 7 bases remaining between them. The length of the CDR3 is 13 residues. Germline CDR1 reads SGHTA; CDR2 reads FQGNSA. The CDR3 nucleotides read TGTGCCAGCAGCTTAGTTCCGGGTCAGCCCCAGCATTTT. Its protein product is CASSLVPGQPQHF.

The chain combines TRBV29-1 with TRBJ2-2, with 7 bases identical to TRBD1. The CDR3 spans 16 residues. From germline, CDR1 is SQVTM and CDR2 ANQGSEA. V was pared by 5 bases and J by 4 bases, with 13 bases of the junction left unmatched. In nucleotides, the CDR3 is TGCAGCGTTATTAGACAGGGCCCACGGACCACCGGGGAGCTGTTTTTT. Protein: CSVIRQGPRTTGELFF.

The genes are TRBV5-8 and TRBJ1-1; no reliable D call. Trimming left V 4 bases short and J 5 bases short, with 12 bases between. Per germline, CDR1 SGHTS and CDR2 YDEGEE. This CDR3 is built from 13 residues. The CDR3 nucleotides read TGTGCCAGCAGCCGGATCTGGGGTACTGAAGCTTTCTTT. This codes for CASSRIWGTEAFF.

V and J are TRBV2 and TRBJ2-1; 11 bases line up with TRBD2. Germline V gives CDR1 SNHLY, CDR2 FYNNEI. J was trimmed by 7 bases and V by 6 bases; bases with no gene match: 8. The CDR3 loop spans 15 amino acids. In DNA form, the CDR3 reads TGTGCCAGCAGCGCTAGCGGGAGGCCTGGGAATGAGCAGTTCTTC. Residues: CASSASGRPGNEQFF.